This T cell receptor beta chain was identified in a study of cytomegalovirus exposure and HLA in healthy donors (dated by TCRdb to 2016 to 2017). Context from the whole study: An earlier analysis of some 600 of the donors reported 276 Gb of sequence data and 100 million to 120 million unique TCR beta sequences obtained from some 200 million T cells. Among some 410 genotyped donors of the cohort, an average of roughly 240,000 unique TCR beta nucleotide sequences were sequenced per donor, around 20% of them non-productive. In a later analysis, previously published TCR beta repertoires from roughly 710 donors were re-analyzed and high-resolution HLA genotyping was added so that TCR occurrence patterns could be studied. Of the 398 genotyped donors, over 65% fell in the genetic ancestry cluster associated with self-reported Caucasian donors. An earlier analysis of approximately 500 of the donors applied high-throughput TCR beta sequencing to assess whether each TCR beta V gene segment acted as functional or pseudogenic. In the later analysis, no new phenotypic data were used to find candidate immune exposures; instead, reliance was placed on TCR beta sequences and their occurrence across donors. The aim of the study was to test whether cataloging public T cell receptors could identify signatures of past pathogen exposure. A later genetic analysis took genome-wide SNP genotypes for about three fifths of the roughly 670 donors and used that subset as a discovery cohort. An early release that covered approximately 600 HLA-typed donors contained approximately 300 gigabases of sequencing data and roughly 84 million unique TCR sequences. Besides the first cohort of approximately 710 subjects, a separate validation cohort made up of over 100 different subjects was used. Typing coverage differed by locus: A, B, C, DRB1 and DQB1 were typed in about 620-630 donors, DQA1 in roughly 500, DPA1 in approximately 600, and DPB1 in just under 480. The T cell repertoires of 700 or so subjects were profiled by immunosequencing and related to cytomegalovirus serostatus. The study combined high-throughput TCR immunosequencing, statistical association of individual TCRs with disease status, and machine learning to predict cytomegalovirus infection status. All discovery cohort repertoires had been generated using a single sequencing platform. Because of strong linkage in the cohort, a few DR-DQ haplotypes were treated as single units for association and clustering. Class I and class II HLA loci were covered by the typing at four-digit resolution. Donor age, sex, ethnicity and CMV serostatus were compiled together with the repertoire data.

The CDR3 starts with the cysteine, ends with the phenylalanine, and has 15 residues. Only CDR3 DNA remains: 45 bases, in frame from the first base. The V end loses 5 bases and the J end loses 4 bases, and a stretch of 14 bases separates them. Per the germline V gene, MDHEN is the CDR1 and SYDVKM is the CDR2. The cohort was made up of around 720 healthy bone marrow donors. All cohort members were sampled while nominally healthy, although unrecorded immune exposures were likely present. The donor tested CMV seropositive, placing the donor among the 310 or so seropositive members of the cohort. A peripheral blood sample was collected from each donor, and TCR beta sequencing was performed on peripheral blood mononuclear cells. Genomic DNA extraction from the blood cell samples was performed with the Qiagen DNeasy Blood Extraction Kit. The library was prepared using the immunoSEQ multiplex PCR assay. For the multiplex PCR, a mixture combining 60 forward primers for TCR Vbeta segments and 13 reverse primers for TCR Jbeta segments was used. The CDR3 region of rearranged TCR beta genes was amplified from genomic DNA by a multiplex PCR assay. On the Illumina HiSeq System, the amplified TCR beta libraries were sequenced as 87-base-pair reads. Processing in the source paper ran as follows. A later analysis tallied roughly 80 million unique TCR beta chains across the 600 to 700 repertoires, and about 12 million of those chains were shared by two or more donors. Raw reads were error-corrected and collapsed into unique sequences by a nearest-neighbor algorithm in which closely related sequences were merged to remove PCR and sequencing errors. V, D and J gene segments were assigned by aligning CDR3 sequences to IMGT reference sequences. For a sequence to be retained, a match of at least six nucleotides was required to both a V gene segment and a J gene segment. Rearrangements were classified as productive when the CDR3 lacked stop codons and remained in frame with V and J, and all other rearrangements were classified as non-productive. CDR3 was defined by IMGT convention, running from the second conserved V-encoded cysteine to the conserved J-encoded phenylalanine. The earlier analysis of 587 of the donors excluded any sequence lacking an unambiguous match to a single V gene segment. An earlier analysis of 500 to 600 of the donors classified V segments as functional when productive rearrangements were above 56.7% and as segregating when the standard deviation between donors was above 5%. To diagnose cytomegalovirus status from the catalog of TCR beta chain sequences, a statistical classification framework was built. V and J gene assignment, in a later analysis, came from comparing TCR nucleotide sequences with IMGT/GENE-DB human TR gene sequences. In a later analysis, CDR3 sequences and most-parsimonious VDJ recombination scenarios were assigned using the TCRdist pipeline. A later analysis defined each TCR beta chain by its CDR3 amino acid sequence plus V-gene family, and excluded reads lacking a unique V-gene family. As a way to deal with suspected cross-contamination and a sequencing artifact, a later analysis dropped 450 to 600 nucleotide sequences that were highly shared and had low generation probability. For each public chain, a later analysis derived a clonal expansion index from normalized ranks of inferred template counts within each repertoire. Generation probabilities in a later analysis came from a VDJ recombination model fitted to out-of-frame rearrangements, and those results were checked against IGoR. Hypergeometric tests were used in a later analysis to score TCR-TCR, TCR-HLA and TCR-CMV co-occurrence, with a repertoire-size bias correction applied to the TCR pairs. False discovery rates were estimated in a later analysis by permuting HLA or CMV assignments 20 times. A later analysis grouped co-occurring TCRs with DBSCAN, adding TCRdist sequence similarity when clustering within HLA-allele-positive subsets. Repertoires with fewer than 30,000 or more than 120,000 public chains were left out of co-occurrence clustering, as were about five repertoires with anomalous nucleotide sharing. Here the immuneACCESS table is served through TCRdb, limited to in-frame sequences with V and J called. Missing clones are a known gap in these copies; in checked studies unresolved V genes cover under half, and the rest lacks a known reason. That table gives V, J and clone size, and the DNA gave D and trimming. In all, the sample holds 170,000 or so clones, and 75% to 85% of those were seen once. About 1.5% of the sample is taken by the ten largest.

Overall results and qualifications from the work: Because the 87-base-pair reads could not distinguish some IMGT-functional V segments, including TRBV6-2 and TRBV6-3, those segments were excluded. Several of the top co-occurrence clusters appeared to be linked to parvovirus B19, influenza, CMV and Epstein-Barr virus, according to a later analysis. Roughly uniform sequencing depth across donors was assumed in presence/absence analyses, although this assumption may not hold. A further reported finding was that TCR beta sequences accurately predicted the HLA-A and HLA-B alleles for most subjects in the first cohort. A cluster of highly shared sequence variants was judged likely to be a technical artifact of the sequencing pipeline. In an earlier analysis of about 550 of the donors, most TCR beta V segments were observed in productive rearrangements about 90% or about 30% of the time, broadly matching IMGT annotations. Cytomegalovirus status was reported to be diagnosed by the classifier with high specificity and sensitivity in both the original and validation cohorts. Compared with the roughly 600-donor mean, donors in an Asian-associated ancestry cluster had fewer N-insertions in productive TCRs, according to a later genetic analysis. In the study, around 150 TCR beta chains were listed as associated with cytomegalovirus. Correlated functional status among segregating V segments might reflect linkage disequilibrium, but an unknown experimental factor could not be ruled out. A later analysis associated 17,000 or so TCR beta sequences with specific HLA alleles at a false discovery rate of 0.05. Because some donors lacked HLA typing at each locus, the association tests relied only on the typed subset. V-gene and J-gene trimming of TCR beta chains was associated with a missense DCLRE1C variant in a later genetic analysis, and the association was replicated in an independent cohort. The cohort was sequenced for TCR beta chains only, and without alpha or paired-chain data the features that could be detected were limited. Because counts were too low, around 18 rarely observed V segments, including chromosome 9 orphons, were left out of the earlier analysis of 500 to 750 of the donors. The authors suggested that the approach could potentially be generalized to other disease states and immunological phenotypes. In a later analysis, the rate of TCR association differed among HLA loci, with DRB1 alleles having the most associated TCRs and HLA-C alleles having the fewest. Most TCR sequences were observed very rarely across donors, whereas some public TCRs were present in many individuals. When HLA alleles, especially DR and DQ, strongly co-occurred, TCR associations were difficult to assign to individual alleles. In a later analysis, most CMV-associated TCR beta chains were found to appear HLA-restricted, with HLA associations seemingly driven largely by CMV exposure. Three of the identified cytomegalovirus-associated TCR beta chains were confirmed in vitro to be specific for cytomegalovirus antigens. The only immune exposure information available for the cohort was CMV serostatus. In a later analysis, HLA-associated TCR beta chains showed more clonal expansion and lower generation probabilities than non-associated chains that were equally common.

This clone was recorded only once. Its antigen target is currently unknown. The input lacks base qualities; no much larger clone sits a single base away. Recombination joined TRBV28 with TRBJ2-2; TRBD1 is a possible D gene, resting on 6 matching bases. Sequencing used PBMCs. The source is a woman aged 25 to 39 in good health and CMV-seropositive. This receptor has the CDR3 CASSVPQGSTGELFF. In nucleotides, the sequence is TGTGCCAGCAGTGTACCTCAGGGGAGCACCGGGGAGCTGTTTTTT.